The subject of this entry is one T cell receptor (beta chain). The antigen is not known. Per the original methods: For the immunoSEQ data, sequences were junction-only without quality scores, so filtering differed. The data were produced by immunoSEQ multiplex PCR, yet TCRdb's version contains in-frame clones alone and is incomplete. That table is the source of V, J and clone size, and D and trimming were worked out from the DNA. The sample holds approximately 500,000 clones; 96% are singletons and the top ten take less than 0.06%. These data come from a study of shared clonotypes between healthy human individuals. Study results and limitations: Generally, estimated richness proved larger in naive subsets than it did in memory subsets. Of the naive CD4 clonotypes, roughly 5.5% were shared across several donors.

Trimming at V came to 5 bases and at J to 7 bases, leaving 4 bases not matched to a gene. CDR3 length: 14 residues. The germline CDR1 and CDR2 sequences are SEHNR and FQNEAQ (reference sequence). Sequenced input: naive CD4+ T cells sorted from blood. Subset defined: CD45RA+ positively selected. This sequence was found in a woman between 25 and 40 years old in good health. The rearrangement joins TRBV7-9 to TRBJ1-4, with TRBD1 matching over 10 bases. The CDR3 DNA sequence: TGTGCCAGCAGCGGGGACAGGGGAATTGAAAAACTGTTTTTT. Amino acid sequence: CASSGDRGIEKLFF.